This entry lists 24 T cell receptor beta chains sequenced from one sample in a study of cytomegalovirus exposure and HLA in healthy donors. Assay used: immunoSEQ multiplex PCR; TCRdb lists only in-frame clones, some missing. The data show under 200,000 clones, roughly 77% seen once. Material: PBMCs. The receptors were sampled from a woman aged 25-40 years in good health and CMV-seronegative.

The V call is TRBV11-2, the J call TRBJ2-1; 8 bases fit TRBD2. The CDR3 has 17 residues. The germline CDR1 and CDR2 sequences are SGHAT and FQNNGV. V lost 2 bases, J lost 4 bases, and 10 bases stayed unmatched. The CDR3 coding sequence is TGTGCCAGCAGCTTAAAACTAAGCGGGAGCACGTACAATGAGCAGTTCTTC. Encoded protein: CASSLKLSGSTYNEQFF.

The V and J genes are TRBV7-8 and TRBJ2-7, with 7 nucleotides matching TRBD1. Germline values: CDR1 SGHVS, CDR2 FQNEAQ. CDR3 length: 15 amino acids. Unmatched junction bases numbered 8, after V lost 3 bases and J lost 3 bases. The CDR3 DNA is TGTGCCAGCAGCTTTATCAAACAGGGGCTCTACGAGCAGTACTTC. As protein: CASSFIKQGLYEQYF.

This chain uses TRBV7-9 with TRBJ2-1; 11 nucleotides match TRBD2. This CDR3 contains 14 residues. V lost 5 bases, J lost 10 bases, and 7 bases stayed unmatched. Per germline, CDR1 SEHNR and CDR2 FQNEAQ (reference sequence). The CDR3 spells CASSTGTSGIEQFF. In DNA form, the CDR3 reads TGTGCCAGCAGCACCGGGACTAGCGGTATCGAGCAGTTCTTC.

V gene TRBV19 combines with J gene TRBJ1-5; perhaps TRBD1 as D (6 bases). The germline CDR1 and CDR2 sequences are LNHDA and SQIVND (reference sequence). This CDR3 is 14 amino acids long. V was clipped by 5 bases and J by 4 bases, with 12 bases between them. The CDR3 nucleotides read TGTGCCAGTAGTCTCGGACAGCTTAATCAGCCCCAGCATTTT. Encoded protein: CASSLGQLNQPQHF.

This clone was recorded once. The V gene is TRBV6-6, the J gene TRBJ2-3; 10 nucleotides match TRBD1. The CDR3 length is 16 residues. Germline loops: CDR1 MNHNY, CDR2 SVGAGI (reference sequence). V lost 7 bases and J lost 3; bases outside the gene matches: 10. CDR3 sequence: CASTARQGALTDTQYF. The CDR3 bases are TGTGCCAGCACCGCCCGACAGGGGGCCTTAACAGATACGCAGTATTTT.

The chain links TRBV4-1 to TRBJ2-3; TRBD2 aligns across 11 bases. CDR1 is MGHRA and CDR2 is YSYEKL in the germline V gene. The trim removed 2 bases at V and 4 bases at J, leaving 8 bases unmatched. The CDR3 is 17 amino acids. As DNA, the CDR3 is TGCGCCAGCAGCCAACGGGCTAGCGGGGGGTACCCAGATACGCAGTATTTT. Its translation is CASSQRASGGYPDTQYF.

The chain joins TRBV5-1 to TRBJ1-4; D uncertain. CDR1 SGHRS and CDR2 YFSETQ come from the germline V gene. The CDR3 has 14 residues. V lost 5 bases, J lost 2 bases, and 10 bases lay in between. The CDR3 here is CASSGGDTNEKLFF. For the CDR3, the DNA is TGCGCCAGCAGTGGCGGGGATACTAATGAAAAACTGTTTTTT.

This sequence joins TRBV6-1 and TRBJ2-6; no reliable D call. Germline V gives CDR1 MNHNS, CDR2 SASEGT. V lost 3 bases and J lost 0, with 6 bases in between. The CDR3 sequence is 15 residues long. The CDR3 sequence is CASSDQDSGANVLTF. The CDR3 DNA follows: TGTGCCAGCAGTGATCAGGACTCTGGGGCCAACGTCCTGACTTTC.

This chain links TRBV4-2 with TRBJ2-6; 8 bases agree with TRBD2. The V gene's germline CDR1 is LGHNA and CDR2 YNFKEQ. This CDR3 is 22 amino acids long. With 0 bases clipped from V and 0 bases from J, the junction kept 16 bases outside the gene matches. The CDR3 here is CASSQEQATLAGVNSGANVLTF. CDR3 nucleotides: TGTGCCAGCAGCCAAGAACAGGCGACCCTAGCGGGCGTCAACTCTGGGGCCAACGTCCTGACTTTC.

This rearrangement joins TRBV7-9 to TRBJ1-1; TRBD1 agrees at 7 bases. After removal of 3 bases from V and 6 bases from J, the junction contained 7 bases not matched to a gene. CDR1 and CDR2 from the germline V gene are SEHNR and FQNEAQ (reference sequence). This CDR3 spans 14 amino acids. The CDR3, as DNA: TGTGCCAGCAGCTTCAGACAGGGAGACGCTGAAGCTTTCTTT. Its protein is CASSFRQGDAEAFF.

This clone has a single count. The CDR3 sequence is CASSKHPGFGPLCNQPQHF. Here the CDR3 DNA reads TGTGCCAGCAGCAAACACCCAGGGTTCGGGCCTTTGTGCAATCAGCCCCAGCATTTT. The chain is built from TRBV21-1 and TRBJ1-5; the table calls TRBD1, which could not be checked here. TRBV21-1 counts as a pseudogene. The CDR3 runs to 19 residues.

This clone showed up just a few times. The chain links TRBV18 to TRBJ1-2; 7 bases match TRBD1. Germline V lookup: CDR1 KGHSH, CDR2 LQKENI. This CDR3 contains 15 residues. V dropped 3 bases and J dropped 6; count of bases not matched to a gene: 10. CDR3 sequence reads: CASSPPGQVVNGYTF. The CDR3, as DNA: TGTGCCAGCTCACCGCCCGGACAGGTGGTTAATGGCTACACCTTC.

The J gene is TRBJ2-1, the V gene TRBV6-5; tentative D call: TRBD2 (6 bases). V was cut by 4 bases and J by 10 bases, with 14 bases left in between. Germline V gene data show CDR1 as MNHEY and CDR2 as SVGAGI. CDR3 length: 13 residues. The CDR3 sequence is CASSWPPSAEQFF. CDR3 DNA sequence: TGTGCCAGCAGTTGGCCCCCTAGCGCCGAGCAGTTCTTC.

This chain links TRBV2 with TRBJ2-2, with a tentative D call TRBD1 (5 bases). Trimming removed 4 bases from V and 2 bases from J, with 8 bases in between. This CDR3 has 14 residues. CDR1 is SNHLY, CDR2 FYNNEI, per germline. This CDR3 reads CASSVRGNTGELFF. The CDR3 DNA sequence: TGTGCCAGCAGTGTAAGGGGCAACACCGGGGAGCTGTTTTTT.

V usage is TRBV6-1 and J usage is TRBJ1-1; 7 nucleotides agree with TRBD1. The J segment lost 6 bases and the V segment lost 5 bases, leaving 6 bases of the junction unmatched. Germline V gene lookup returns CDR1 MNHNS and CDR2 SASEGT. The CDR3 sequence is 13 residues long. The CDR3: CASSRVQGAEAFF. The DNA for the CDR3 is TGTGCCAGCAGTCGAGTGCAGGGGGCTGAAGCTTTCTTT.

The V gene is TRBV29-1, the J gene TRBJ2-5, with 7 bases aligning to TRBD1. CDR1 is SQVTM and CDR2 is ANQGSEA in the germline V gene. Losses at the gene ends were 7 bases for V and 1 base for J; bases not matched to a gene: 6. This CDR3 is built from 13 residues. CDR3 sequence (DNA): TGCAGCGCGACGTGGACAGGCCAAGAGACCCAGTACTTC. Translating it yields CSATWTGQETQYF. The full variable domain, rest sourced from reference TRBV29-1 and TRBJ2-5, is SAVISQKPSRDICQRGTSLTIQCQVDSQVTMMFWYRQQPGQSLTLIATANQGSEATYESGFVIDKFPISRPNLTFSTLTVSNMSPEDSSIYLCSATWTGQETQYFGPGTRLLVL.

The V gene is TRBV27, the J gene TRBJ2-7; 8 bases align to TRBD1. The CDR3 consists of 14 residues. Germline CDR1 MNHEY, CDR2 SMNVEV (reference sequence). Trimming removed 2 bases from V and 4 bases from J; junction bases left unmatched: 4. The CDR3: CASSLDRGPYEQYF. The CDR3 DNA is TGTGCCAGCAGTTTAGACAGGGGCCCTTACGAGCAGTACTTC.

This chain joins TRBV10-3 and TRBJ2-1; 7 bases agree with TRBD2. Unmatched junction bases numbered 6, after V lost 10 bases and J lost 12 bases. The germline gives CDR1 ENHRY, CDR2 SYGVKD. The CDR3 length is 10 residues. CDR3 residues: CAKRLAGQFF. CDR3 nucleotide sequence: TGTGCCAAACGATTAGCGGGGCAGTTCTTC.

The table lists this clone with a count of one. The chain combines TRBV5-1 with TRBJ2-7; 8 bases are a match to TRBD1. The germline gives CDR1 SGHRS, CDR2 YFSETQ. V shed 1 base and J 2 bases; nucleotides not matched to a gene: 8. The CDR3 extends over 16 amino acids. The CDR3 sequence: CASSLFHDRGTYEQYF. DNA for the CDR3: TGCGCCAGCAGCTTGTTTCACGACAGGGGCACCTACGAGCAGTACTTC.

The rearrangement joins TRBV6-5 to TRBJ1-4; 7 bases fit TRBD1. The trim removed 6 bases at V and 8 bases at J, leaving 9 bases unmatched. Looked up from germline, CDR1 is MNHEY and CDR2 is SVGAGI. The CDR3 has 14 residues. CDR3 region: CASSRQGRIEKLFF. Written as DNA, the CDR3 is TGTGCCAGCAGCCGACAGGGTAGAATAGAAAAACTGTTTTTT.

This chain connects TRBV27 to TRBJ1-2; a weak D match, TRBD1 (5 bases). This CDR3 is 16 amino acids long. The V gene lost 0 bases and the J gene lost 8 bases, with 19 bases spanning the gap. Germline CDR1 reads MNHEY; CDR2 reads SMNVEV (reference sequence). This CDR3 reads CASSLSRTVGGGGYTF. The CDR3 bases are TGTGCCAGCAGTTTATCACGGACCGTCGGCGGGGGGGGCTACACCTTC.

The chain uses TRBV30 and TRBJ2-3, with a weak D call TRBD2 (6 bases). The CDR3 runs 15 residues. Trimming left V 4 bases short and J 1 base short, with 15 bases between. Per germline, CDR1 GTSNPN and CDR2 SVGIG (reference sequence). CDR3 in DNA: TGTGCCTGGACGGAGGGAGTACTTCGCACAGATACGCAGTATTTT. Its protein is CAWTEGVLRTDTQYF.

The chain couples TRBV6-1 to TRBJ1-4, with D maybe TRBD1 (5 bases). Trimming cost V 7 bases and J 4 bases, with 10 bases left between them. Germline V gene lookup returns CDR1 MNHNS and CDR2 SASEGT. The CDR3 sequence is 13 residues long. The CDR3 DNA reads TGTGCCAGCAAAGACAGCAATAATGAAAAACTGTTTTTT. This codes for CASKDSNNEKLFF.

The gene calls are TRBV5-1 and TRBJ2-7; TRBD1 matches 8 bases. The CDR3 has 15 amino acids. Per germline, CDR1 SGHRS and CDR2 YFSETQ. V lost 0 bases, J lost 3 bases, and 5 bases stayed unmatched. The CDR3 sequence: CASSLGTGRDYEQYF. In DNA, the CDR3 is TGCGCCAGCAGCTTGGGGACAGGGCGGGACTACGAGCAGTACTTC.